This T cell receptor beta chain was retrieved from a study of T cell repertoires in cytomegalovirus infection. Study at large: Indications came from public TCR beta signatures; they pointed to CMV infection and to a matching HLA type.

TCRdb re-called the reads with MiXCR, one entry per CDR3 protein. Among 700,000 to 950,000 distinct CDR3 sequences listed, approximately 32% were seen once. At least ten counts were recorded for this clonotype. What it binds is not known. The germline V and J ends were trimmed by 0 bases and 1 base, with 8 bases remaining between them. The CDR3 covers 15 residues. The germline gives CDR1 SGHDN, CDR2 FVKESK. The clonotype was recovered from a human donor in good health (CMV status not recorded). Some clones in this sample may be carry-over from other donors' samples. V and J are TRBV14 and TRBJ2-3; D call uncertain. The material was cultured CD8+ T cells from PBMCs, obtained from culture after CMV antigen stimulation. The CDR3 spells CASSQDSSGTDTQYF. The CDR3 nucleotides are TGTGCCAGCAGCCAAGATAGCTCAGGCACAGATACGCAGTATTTT.